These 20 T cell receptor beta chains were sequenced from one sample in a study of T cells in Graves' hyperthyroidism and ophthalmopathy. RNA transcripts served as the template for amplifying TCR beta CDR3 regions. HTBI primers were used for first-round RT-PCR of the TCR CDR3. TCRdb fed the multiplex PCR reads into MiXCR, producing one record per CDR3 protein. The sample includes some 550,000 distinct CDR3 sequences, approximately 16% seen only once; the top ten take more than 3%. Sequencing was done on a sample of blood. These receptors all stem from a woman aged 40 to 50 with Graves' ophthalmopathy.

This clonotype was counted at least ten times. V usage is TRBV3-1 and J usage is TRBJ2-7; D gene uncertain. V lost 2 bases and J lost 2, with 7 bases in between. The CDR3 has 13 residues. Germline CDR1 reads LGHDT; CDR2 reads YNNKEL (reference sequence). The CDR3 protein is CASSQPLAYEQYF. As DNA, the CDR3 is TGTGCCAGCAGCCAACCCCTCGCCTACGAGCAGTACTTC.

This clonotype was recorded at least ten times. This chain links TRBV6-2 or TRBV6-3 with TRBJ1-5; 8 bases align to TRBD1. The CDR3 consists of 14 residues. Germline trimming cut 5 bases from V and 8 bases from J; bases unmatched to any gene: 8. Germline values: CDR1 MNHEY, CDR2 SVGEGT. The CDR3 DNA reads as TGTGCCAGCAGTCTACCGGGACAGGCCAAGCCCCAGCATTTT. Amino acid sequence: CASSLPGQAKPQHF.

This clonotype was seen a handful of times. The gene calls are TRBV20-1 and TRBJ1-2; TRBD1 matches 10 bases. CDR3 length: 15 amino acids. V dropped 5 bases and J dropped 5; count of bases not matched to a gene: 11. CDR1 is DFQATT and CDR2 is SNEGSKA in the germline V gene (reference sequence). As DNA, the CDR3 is TGCAGTGCTGGAATGACTGACAGGGGGCGGTATGGCTACACCTTC. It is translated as CSAGMTDRGRYGYTF.

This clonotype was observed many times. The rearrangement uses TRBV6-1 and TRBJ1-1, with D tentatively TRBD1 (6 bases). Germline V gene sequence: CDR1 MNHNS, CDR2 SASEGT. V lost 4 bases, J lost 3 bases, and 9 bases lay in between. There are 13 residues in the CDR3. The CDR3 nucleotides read TGTGCCAGCAGTGTTACAGGGCACACTGAAGCTTTCTTT. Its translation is CASSVTGHTEAFF.

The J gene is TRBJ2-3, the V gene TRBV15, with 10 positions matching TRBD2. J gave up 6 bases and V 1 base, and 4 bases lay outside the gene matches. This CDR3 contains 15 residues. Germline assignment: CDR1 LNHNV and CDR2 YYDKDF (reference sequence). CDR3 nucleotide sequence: TGTGCCACCAGCAGAGGACTAGCGGGCCGGGATACGCAGTATTTT. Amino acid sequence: CATSRGLAGRDTQYF.

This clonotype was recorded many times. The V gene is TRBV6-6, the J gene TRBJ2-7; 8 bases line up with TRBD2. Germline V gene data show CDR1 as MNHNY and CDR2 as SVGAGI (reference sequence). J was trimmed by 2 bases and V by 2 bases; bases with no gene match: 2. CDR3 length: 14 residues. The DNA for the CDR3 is TGTGCCAGCAGTTACACGGGGGGGACCTACGAGCAGTACTTC. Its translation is CASSYTGGTYEQYF.

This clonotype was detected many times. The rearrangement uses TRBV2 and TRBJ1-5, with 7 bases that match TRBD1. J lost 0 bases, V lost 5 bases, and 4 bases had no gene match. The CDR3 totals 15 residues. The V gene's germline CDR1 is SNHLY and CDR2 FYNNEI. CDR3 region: CASSPQGVSNQPQHF. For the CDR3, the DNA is TGTGCCAGCAGTCCCCAGGGGGTTAGCAATCAGCCCCAGCATTTT.

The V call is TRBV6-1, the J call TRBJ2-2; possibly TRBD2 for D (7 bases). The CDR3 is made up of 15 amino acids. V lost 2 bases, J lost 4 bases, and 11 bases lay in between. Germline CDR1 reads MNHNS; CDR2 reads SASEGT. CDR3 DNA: TGTGCCAGCAGTGAATTGAGGGGGGGCACCGGGGAGCTGTTTTTT. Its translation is CASSELRGGTGELFF.

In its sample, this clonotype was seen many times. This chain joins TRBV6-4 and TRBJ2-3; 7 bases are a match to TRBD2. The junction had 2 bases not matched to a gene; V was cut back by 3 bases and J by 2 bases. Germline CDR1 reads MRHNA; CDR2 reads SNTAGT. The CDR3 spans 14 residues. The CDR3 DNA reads TGTGCCAGCAGTGAGCGGGGGTCCACAGATACGCAGTATTTT. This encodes CASSERGSTDTQYF.

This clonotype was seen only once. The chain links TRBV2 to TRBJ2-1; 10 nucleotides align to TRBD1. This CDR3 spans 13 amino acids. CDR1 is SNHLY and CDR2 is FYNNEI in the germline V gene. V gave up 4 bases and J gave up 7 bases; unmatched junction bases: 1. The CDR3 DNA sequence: TGTGCCAGCAGTGGACAGGGGGCTAATGAGCAGTTCTTC. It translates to CASSGQGANEQFF.

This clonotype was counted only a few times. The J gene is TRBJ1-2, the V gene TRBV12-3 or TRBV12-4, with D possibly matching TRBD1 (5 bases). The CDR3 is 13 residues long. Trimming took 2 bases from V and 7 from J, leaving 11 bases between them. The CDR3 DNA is TGTGCCAGCAGTTTATTTTCGGGGCCTGGCTACACCTTC. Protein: CASSLFSGPGYTF.

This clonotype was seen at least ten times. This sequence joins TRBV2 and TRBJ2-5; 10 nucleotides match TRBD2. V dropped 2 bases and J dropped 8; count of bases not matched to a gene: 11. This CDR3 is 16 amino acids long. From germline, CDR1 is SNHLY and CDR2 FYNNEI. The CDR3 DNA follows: TGTGCCAGCAGTGAAAGGTTAGGGGGACTAGCGCAAACCCAGTACTTC. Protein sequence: CASSERLGGLAQTQYF.

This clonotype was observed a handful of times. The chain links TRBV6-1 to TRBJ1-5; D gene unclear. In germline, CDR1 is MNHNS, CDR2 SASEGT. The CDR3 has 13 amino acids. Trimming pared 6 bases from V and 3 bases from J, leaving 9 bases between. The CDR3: CASREGNNQPQHF. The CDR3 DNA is TGTGCCAGCAGAGAGGGTAACAATCAGCCCCAGCATTTT.

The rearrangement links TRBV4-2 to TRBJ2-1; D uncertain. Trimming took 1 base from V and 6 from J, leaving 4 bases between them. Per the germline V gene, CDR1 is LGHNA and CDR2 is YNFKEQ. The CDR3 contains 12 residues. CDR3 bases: TGTGCCAGCAGCCAAGGGCCCAATGAGCAGTTCTTC. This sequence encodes CASSQGPNEQFF.

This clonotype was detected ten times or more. In nucleotides, the CDR3 is TGCAGTGCTAGGGACACATACACTGAAGCTTTCTTT. As protein: CSARDTYTEAFF. The V call is TRBV20-1, the J call TRBJ1-1, with a possible D match to TRBD1 (5 bases). Germline lookup yields CDR1 DFQATT and CDR2 SNEGSKA (reference sequence). The V end was cut by 3 bases, the J end by 3 bases, with 8 bases between. The CDR3 extends over 12 amino acids.

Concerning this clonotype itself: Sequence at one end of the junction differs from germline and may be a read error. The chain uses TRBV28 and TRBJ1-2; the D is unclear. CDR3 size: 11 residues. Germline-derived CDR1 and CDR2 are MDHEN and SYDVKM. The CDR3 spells CTSSRTEGYTF. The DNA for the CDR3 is TGTACCAGCAGTCGAACAGAAGGCTACACCTTC.

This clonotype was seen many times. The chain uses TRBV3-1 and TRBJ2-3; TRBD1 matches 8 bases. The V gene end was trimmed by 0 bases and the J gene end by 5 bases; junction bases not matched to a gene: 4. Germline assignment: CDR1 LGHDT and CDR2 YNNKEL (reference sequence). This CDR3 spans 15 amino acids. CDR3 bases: TGTGCCAGCAGCCAAGAGGACAGGGCTGGAGATACGCAGTATTTT. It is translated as CASSQEDRAGDTQYF.

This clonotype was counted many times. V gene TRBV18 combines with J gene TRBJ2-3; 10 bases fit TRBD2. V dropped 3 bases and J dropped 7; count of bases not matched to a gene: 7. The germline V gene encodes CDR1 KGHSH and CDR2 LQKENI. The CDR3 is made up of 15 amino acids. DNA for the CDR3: TGTGCCAGCTCACCCGGACTAGCGGAGGGGAATACGCAGTATTTT. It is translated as CASSPGLAEGNTQYF.

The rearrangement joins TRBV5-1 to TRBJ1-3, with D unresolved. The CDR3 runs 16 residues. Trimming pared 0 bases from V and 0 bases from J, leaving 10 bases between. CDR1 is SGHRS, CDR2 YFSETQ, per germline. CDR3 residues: CASSLDQRVSGNTIYF. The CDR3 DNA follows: TGCGCCAGCAGCTTGGACCAAAGGGTCTCTGGAAACACCATATATTTT.

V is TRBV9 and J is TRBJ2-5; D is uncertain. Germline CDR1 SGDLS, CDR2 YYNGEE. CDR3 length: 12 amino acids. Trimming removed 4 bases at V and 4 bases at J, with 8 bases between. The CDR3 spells CASSPARETQYF. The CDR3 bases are TGTGCCAGCAGCCCCGCCCGAGAGACCCAGTACTTC.